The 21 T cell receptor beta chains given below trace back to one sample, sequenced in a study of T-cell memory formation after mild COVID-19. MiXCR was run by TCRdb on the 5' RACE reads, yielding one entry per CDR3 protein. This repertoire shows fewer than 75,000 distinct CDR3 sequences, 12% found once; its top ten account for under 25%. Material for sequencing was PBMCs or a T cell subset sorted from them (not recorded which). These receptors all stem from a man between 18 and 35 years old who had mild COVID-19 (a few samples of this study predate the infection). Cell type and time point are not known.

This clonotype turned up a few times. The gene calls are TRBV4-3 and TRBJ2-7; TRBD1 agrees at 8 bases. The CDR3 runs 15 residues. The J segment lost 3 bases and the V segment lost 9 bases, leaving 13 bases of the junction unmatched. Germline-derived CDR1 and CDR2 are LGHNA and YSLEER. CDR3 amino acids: CARPYGGQAYYEQYV. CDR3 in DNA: TGCGCCAGACCTTACGGGGGACAGGCTTACTACGAGCAGTACGTC.

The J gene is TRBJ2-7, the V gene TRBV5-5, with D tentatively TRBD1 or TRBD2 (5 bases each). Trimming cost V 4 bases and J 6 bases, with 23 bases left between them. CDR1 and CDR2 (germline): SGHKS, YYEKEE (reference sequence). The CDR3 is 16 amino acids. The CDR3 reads CASSLPSGSGAREQYF. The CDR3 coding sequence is TGTGCCAGCAGCCTGCCGTCGGGGTCCGGGGCGCGCGAGCAGTACTTC.

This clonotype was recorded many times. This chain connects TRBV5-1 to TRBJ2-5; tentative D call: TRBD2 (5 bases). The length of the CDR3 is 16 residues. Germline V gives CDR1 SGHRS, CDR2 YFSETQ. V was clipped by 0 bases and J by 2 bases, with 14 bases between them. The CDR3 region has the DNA TGCGCCAGCAGCTTGGGGCCCGCCGGGGAACAAGAGACCCAGTACTTC. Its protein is CASSLGPAGEQETQYF.

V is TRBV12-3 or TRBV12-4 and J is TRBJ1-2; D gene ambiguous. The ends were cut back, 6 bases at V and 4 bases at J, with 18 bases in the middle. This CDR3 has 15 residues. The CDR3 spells CASSHQDGPFYGYTF. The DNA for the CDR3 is TGTGCCAGCAGCCACCAGGACGGACCATTCTATGGCTACACCTTC.

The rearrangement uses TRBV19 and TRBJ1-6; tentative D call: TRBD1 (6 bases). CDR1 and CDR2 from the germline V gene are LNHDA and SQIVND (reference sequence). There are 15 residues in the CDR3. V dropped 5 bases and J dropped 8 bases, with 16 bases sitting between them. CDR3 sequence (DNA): TGTGCCAGTAGTGGTACAGGGCCTCGGGATTCACCCCTCCACTTT. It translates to CASSGTGPRDSPLHF. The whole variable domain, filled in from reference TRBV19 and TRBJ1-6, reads DGGITQSPKYLFRKEGQNVTLSCEQNLNHDAMYWYRQDPGQGLRLIYYSQIVNDFQKGDIAEGYSVSREKKESFPLTVTSAQKNPTAFYLCASSGTGPRDSPLHFGNGTRLTVT.

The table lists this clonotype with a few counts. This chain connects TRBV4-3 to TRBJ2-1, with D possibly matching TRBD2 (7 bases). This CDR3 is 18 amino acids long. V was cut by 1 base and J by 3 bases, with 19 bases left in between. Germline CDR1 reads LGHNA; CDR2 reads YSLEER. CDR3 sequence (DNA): TGCGCCAGCAGCCAAGGTCCGATGGGAGGGGGAGGCTACAATGAGCAGTTCTTC. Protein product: CASSQGPMGGGGYNEQFF.

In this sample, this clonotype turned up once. Here the CDR3 reads CASSSYEQFF. As DNA, the CDR3 is TGTGCCAGCAGTTCCTATGAGCAGTTCTTC. The chain employs TRBV6-6 and TRBJ2-1, with D uncertain. Germline V lookup: CDR1 MNHNY, CDR2 SVGAGI (reference sequence). The CDR3 contains 10 residues. Trimming cost V 4 bases and J 8 bases, with 3 bases left between them.

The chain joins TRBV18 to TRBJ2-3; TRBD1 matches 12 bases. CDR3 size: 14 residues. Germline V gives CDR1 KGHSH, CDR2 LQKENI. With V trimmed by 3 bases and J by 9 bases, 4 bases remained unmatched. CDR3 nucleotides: TGTGCCAGCTCACCGGCGGGACAGGGGGCGACGCAGTATTTT. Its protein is CASSPAGQGATQYF.

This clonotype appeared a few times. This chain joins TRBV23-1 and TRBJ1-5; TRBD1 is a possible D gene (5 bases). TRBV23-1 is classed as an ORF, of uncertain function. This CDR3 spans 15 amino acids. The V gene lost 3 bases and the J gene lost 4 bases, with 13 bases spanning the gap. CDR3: CASSHGQGVNQPQHF. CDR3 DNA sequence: TGCGCCAGCAGTCATGGGCAGGGCGTAAATCAGCCCCAGCATTTT.

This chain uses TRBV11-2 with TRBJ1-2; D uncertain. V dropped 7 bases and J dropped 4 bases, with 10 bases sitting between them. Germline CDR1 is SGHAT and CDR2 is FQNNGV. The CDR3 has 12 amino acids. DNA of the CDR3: TGTGCCAGCACCGGACGGAGCTATGGCTACACCTTC. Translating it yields CASTGRSYGYTF.

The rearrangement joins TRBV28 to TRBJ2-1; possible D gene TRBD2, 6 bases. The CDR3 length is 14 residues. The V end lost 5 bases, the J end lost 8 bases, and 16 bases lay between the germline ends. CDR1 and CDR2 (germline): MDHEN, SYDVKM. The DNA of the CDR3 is TGTGCCAGCAGTCCCCCCCGGCGGGGCGATGAGCAGTTCTTC. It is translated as CASSPPRRGDEQFF.

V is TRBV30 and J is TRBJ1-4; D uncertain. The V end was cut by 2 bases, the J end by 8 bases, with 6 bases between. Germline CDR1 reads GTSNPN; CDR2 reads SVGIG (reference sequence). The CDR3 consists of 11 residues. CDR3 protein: CAWSLEEKLFF. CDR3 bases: TGTGCCTGGAGTCTTGAAGAAAAACTGTTTTTT.

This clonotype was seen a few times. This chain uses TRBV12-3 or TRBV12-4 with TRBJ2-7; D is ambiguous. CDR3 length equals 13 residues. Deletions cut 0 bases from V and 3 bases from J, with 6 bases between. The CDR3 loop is CASSLAVRYEQYF. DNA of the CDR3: TGTGCCAGCAGTTTAGCCGTACGCTACGAGCAGTACTTC.

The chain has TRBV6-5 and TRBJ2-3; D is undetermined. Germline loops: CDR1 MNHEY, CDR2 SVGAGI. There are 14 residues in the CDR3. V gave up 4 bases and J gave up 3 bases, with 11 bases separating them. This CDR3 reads CASSFLRWTDTQYF. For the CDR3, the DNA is TGTGCCAGCAGTTTCCTCCGGTGGACAGATACGCAGTATTTT.

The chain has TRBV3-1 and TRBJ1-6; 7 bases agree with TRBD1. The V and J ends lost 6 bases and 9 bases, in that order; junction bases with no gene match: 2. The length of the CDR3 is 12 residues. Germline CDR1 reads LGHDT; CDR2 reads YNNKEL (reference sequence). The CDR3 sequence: CASRTGFSPLHF. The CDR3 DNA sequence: TGTGCCAGCAGGACAGGGTTTTCACCCCTCCACTTT.

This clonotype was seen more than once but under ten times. CDR3 sequence: CASSLARTIVNYGYTF. For the CDR3, the DNA is TGTGCCAGCAGCTTAGCGAGGACAATCGTTAACTATGGCTACACCTTC. This rearrangement joins TRBV7-2 to TRBJ1-2; maybe TRBD1 (5 bases). The V end was cut by 0 bases, the J end by 1 base, with 12 bases between. Germline lookup yields CDR1 SGHTA and CDR2 FQGNSA. This CDR3 is 16 amino acids long.

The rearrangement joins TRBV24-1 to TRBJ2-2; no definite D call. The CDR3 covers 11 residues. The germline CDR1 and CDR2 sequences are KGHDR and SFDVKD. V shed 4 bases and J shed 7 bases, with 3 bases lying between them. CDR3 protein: CATSEGGELFF. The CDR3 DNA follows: TGTGCCACCAGTGAAGGCGGGGAGCTGTTTTTT.

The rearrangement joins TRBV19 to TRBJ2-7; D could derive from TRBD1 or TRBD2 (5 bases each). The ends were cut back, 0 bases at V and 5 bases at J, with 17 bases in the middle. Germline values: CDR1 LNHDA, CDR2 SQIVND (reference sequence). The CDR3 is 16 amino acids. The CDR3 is CASSIDRSVGTDEQYF. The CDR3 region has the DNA TGTGCCAGTAGTATAGATCGGTCGGTCGGGACGGACGAGCAGTACTTC.

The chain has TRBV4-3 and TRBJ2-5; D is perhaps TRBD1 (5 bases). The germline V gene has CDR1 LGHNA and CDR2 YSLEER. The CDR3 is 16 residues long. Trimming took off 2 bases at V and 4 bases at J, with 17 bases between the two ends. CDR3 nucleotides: TGCGCCAGCAGCCAATACGGCCAAGGGCAGGGAGAGACCCAGTACTTC. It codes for CASSQYGQGQGETQYF.

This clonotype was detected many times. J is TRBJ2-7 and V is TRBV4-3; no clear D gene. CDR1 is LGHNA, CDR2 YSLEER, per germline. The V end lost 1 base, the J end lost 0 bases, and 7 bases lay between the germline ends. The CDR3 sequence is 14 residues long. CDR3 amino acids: CASSQGASSYEQYV. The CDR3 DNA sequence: TGCGCCAGCAGCCAAGGGGCCAGCTCCTACGAGCAGTACGTC.

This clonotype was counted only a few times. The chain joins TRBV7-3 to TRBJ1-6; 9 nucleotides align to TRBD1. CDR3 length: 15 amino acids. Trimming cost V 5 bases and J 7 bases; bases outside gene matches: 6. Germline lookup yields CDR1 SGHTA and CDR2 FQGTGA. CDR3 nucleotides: TGTGCCAGCAGCGCGGGACAGGGCGCGAATTCACCCCTCCACTTT. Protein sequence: CASSAGQGANSPLHF.